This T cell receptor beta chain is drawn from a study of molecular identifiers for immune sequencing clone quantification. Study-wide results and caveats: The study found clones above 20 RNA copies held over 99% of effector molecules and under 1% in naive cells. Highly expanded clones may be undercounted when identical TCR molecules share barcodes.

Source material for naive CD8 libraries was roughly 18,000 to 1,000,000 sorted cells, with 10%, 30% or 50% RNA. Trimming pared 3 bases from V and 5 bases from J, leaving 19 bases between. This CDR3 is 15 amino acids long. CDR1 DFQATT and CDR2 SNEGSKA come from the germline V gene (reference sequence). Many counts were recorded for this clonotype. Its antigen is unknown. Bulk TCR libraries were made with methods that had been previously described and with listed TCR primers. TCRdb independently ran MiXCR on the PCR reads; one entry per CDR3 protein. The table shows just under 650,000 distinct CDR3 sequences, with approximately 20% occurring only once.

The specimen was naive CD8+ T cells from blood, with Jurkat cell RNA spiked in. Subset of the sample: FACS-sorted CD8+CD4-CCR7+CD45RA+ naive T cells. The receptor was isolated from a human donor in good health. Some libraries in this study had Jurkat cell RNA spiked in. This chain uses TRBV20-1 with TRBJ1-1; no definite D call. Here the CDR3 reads CSARIITGFRTEAFF. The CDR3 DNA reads TGCAGTGCTAGGATCATCACGGGGTTTAGAACTGAAGCTTTCTTT.